Sequencing of this T cell receptor (beta chain) was carried out in a study of blood T cells in healthy people across ages. Study findings and constraints: Higher diversity and more naive CD4+ cells were features of long-lived donors, compared to aged donors. Diversity estimates drawn from one million T cells were deemed underestimates. Correlation between TCR beta diversity and naive T cell percentage was strong.

The CDR3 contains 16 residues. V lost 5 bases and J 4 bases, leaving 20 bases between the germline ends. Germline V CDR1 and CDR2: SGHVS, FQNEAQ. This clonotype was counted between two and nine times. The antigen remains undetermined. Primed by a sample-barcoded 5' primer and a J-beta primer mix, a second PCR proceeded for roughly 7 to 12 cycles. Each sample provided no less than 3 million CDR3-containing paired-end reads. TCRdb passed the 5' RACE reads through MiXCR, listing each CDR3 protein once. Of under 2 million distinct CDR3 sequences in the sample, about 31% were seen once. Sequencing was done on a sample of blood. This clonotype originated in a woman aged 25-40 years in good health. The chain combines TRBV7-8 with TRBJ1-1, with D possibly matching TRBD1 (6 bases). The CDR3: CASSLRMGGASTEAFF. The CDR3 coding sequence is TGTGCCAGCAGCCTACGAATGGGGGGGGCCTCCACTGAAGCTTTCTTT.